This T cell receptor beta chain was obtained from a study of beta chain features in type 1 diabetes (dated by TCRdb to between 2018 and 2020). Regarding the research as a whole: Mean age, gender distribution, total cell number and subset yield were not different between patients and healthy donors. Naive and central memory subsets were obtained from all 30 or so donors, but regulatory and stem cell-like memory subsets were isolated from only 8 patients and 8 healthy donors. Across all samples, about 110 million sorted cells were examined, and cell number per subset correlated strongly with RNA yield. In the study, TCRB repertoires of sorted circulating CD4+ T cell subsets from recently diagnosed type 1 diabetes patients were compared with those of matched healthy donors.

The germline V gene provides CDR1 KGHSH and CDR2 LQKENI. V is reduced by 6 bases and J by 2 bases, leaving a spacing of 16 bases between them. From the cysteine through the phenylalanine, the CDR3 covers 15 amino acids. Only the CDR3 portion is preserved as DNA: 45 bases, with reading frame beginning at the first base. A single peripheral blood draw of around 0.11 L on average was collected from each donor into heparinised tubes. Naive, central memory, regulatory and stem cell-like memory CD4+ T cells were sorted on a BD FACSAria II using a panel including CD45RO, CCR7, CD25, CD127, CD95 and CD27. Every sorted population had a purity above 95%. PBMCs were separated immediately by Lymphoprep density gradient centrifugation and were stained directly, without being cultured. To minimize batch effects, samples were stained and sorted in pairs, one healthy donor with one patient per experiment. The High Capacity cDNA Reverse Transcription Kit was used to reverse transcribe all of the isolated RNA, meaning that expressed TCRB transcripts were what got sequenced. Deep immunoSEQ sequencing was performed on naive, central memory and regulatory T cell samples, with an average of roughly 3.3 million total reads per sample. Sorted cells were lysed in RLT buffer and RNA was extracted with DNase-treated RNeasy Micro or Mini kits, depending on cell number. Each cell subset was processed separately to prevent cross-contamination, with patient and healthy donor samples processed together. TCRB sequences were amplified from cDNA with the immunoSEQ multiplex PCR, producing 87-bp fragments spanning the CDR3 region. Sequencing of the amplicons was done on the Illumina HiSeq platform. From the authors' description of their analysis: Synthetic template baselines were used to correct PCR bias computationally, reads within Hamming distance 2 were collapsed, and singletons that could not be merged were discarded. Reads were aligned to IMGT to assign V, D and J genes, CDR3 length, and insertions or deletions at six rearrangement sites. Clonotype counts were normalized to sorted cell number within each subset before computing true diversity and Gini coefficients with the tcR R package. The overlap coefficient, calculated on TCRB nucleotide sequences, was used to measure repertoire sharing. Out-of-frame TCRB sequences from naive cells were analyzed as a proxy for the pre-selection repertoire. TCRdb holds this immuneACCESS table with in-frame rearrangements only. Some clones are missing; in checked studies, unresolved V genes explain under half, and the rest has no known cause. Clone size and V and J calls were adopted from that table, with D and trimming inferred from the DNA. Recorded for this sample are under 850,000 clones; around 15% of them occurred a single time. Clones ranked in the top ten supply approximately 0.021% of the sample.

This clone was detected once. Its target antigen remains unknown. No base quality information exists; no much larger clone differs at one position. Broader findings and caveats from the paper: HLA sub-analyses involved small numbers of individuals, so any influence of HLA type on TCRB rearrangement remained unresolved. PCR may preferentially amplify shorter templates, but because patient and control samples were amplified and corrected together, any resulting skew would affect both groups equally. At VDJ recombination sites, patients with type 1 diabetes made fewer insertions and deleted more nucleotides, a pattern implying thymic rearrangement abnormalities. Naive, central memory and regulatory TCRB repertoires appeared to be more alike among patients than among healthy donors. Type 1 diabetes patients showed a moderate but significant shortening of TCRB CDR3 length in all four CD4+ subsets. Because cDNA rather than genomic DNA was sequenced, highly expressing activated cells could have been over-represented, although no difference in activation and CD3 levels was found between groups.

Sequenced sample: naive CD4+ T cells from blood. Sample cell subset or site, as interpreted from the label and publication: true naive CD4+ T cells. The receptor comes from a man aged 18 to 30 with type 1 diabetes. In this chain, TRBV18 is recombined with TRBJ2-5; the D gene cannot be resolved beyond TRBD1 or TRBD2, each matching 6 bases. Read as DNA, the sequence is TGTGCCAGCTCCCCCCGTGGGGGGCAGCAAGAGACCCAGTACTTC. Its amino acids are CASSPRGGQQETQYF.